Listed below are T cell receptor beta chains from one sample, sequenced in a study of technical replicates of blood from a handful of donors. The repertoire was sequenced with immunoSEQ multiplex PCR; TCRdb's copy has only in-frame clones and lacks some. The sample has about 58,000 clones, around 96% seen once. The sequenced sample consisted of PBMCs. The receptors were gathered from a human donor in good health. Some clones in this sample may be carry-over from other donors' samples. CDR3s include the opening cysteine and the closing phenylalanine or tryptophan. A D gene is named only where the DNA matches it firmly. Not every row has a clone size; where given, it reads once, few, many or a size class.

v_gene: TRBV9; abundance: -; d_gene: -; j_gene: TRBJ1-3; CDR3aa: CASSPHRDTDSGNTIYF; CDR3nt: TGTGCCAGCAGCCCCCACCGGGACACCGACTCTGGAAACACCATATATTTT
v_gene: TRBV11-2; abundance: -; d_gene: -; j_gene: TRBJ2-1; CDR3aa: CASSLSGSGNNEQFF; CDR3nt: TGTGCCAGCAGCTTAAGTGGGTCGGGGAACAATGAGCAGTTCTTC
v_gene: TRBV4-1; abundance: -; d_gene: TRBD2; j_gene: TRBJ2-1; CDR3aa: CASSLPGTSNNEQFF; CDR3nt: TGCGCCAGCAGCCTCCCCGGGACTAGTAACAATGAGCAGTTCTTC
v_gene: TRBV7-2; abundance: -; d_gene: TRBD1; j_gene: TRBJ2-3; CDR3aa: CASHRGSTDTQYF; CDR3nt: TGTGCCAGCCACAGGGGGAGCACAGATACGCAGTATTTT
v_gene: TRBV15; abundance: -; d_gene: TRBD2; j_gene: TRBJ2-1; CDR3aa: CATSISEGVAGGSYNEQFF; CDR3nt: TGTGCCACCAGCATCAGCGAGGGGGTAGCGGGGGGGTCCTACAATGAGCAGTTCTTC
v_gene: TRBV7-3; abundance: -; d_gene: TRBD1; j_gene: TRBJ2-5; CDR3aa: CASSLVGQSKETQYF; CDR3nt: TGTGCCAGCAGCTTAGTGGGACAGTCGAAAGAGACCCAGTACTTC
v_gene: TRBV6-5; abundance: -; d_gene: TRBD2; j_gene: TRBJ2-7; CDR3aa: CASSYLAESSYEQYF; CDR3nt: TGTGCCAGCAGTTACCTAGCGGAAAGCTCCTACGAGCAGTACTTC
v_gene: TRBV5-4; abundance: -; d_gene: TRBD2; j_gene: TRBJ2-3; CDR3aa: CASSSGTSGTTDTQYF; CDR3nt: TGTGCCAGCAGCTCGGGGACTAGCGGGACCACAGATACGCAGTATTTT
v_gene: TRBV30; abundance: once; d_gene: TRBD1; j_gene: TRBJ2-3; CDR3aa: CAWSAGTGGQDTQYF; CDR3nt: TGTGCCTGGAGTGCCGGGACAGGGGGCCAAGATACGCAGTATTTT
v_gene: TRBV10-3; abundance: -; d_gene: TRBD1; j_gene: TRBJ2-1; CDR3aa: CATRGQGNVHEQFF; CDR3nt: TGTGCCACCCGCGGACAGGGTAATGTCCATGAGCAGTTCTTC
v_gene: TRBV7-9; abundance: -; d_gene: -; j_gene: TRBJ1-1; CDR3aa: CASSLNWNTEAFF; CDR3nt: TGTGCCAGCAGCTTAAACTGGAACACTGAAGCTTTCTTT